This paragraph covers one T cell receptor beta chain sequence. Its antigen is as yet unknown. This record belongs to a study of early T cells in non-severe SARS-CoV-2 infection. Whole-study context: Bulk RNA from unsorted whole blood was sequenced; chains were unpaired. Study-level results: A preference for anti-spike CD8 responses marked VDJdb matching, which missed private and CD4 specificities.

Individual cDNA molecules carried attached unique molecular identifiers. TCRdb re-called the 5' RACE reads through MiXCR, storing one row per CDR3 protein. The sample has tens of thousands of distinct CDR3 sequences, 8% to 13% seen once; the top ten hold 8% to 10%. This receptor was taken from an adult who was a healthcare worker with PCR-confirmed SARS-CoV-2 infection or an uninfected control (not recorded which). The sequences come from whole blood, collected at baseline.

CDR3: CATRTSGRPTDTQYF. The DNA of the CDR3 is TGTGCCACCCGGACTAGCGGGAGACCCACAGATACGCAGTATTTT. The chain combines TRBV28 with TRBJ2-3; 13 nucleotides agree with TRBD2. This CDR3 has 15 residues. Germline V gene sequence: CDR1 MDHEN, CDR2 SYDVKM. The trim removed 10 bases at V and 2 bases at J, leaving 6 bases unmatched.